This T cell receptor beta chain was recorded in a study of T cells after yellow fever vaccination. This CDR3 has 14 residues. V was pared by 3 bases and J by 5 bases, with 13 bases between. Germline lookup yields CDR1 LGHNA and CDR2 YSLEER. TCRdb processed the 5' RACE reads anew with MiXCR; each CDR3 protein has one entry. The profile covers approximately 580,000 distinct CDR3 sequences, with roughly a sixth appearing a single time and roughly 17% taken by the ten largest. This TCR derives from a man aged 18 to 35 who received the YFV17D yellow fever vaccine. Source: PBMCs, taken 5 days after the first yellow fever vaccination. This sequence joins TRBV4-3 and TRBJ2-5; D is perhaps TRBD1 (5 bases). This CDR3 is CASSHNLGRETQYF. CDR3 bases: TGCGCCAGCAGCCACAACCTGGGGCGGGAGACCCAGTACTTC.